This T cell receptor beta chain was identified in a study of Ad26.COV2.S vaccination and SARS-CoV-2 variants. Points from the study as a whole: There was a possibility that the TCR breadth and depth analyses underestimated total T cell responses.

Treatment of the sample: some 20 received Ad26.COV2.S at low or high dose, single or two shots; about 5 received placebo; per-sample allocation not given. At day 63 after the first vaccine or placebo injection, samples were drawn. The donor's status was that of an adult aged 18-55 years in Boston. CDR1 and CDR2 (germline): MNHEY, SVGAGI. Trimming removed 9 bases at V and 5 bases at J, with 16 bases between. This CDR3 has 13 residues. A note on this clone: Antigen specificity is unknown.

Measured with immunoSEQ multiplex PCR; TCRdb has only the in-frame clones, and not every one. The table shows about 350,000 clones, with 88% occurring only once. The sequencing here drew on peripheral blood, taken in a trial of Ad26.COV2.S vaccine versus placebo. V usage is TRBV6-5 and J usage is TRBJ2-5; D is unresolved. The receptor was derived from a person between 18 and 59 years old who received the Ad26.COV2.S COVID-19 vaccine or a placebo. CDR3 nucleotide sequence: TGTGCCAGTTCGGCCGTTTCTCGGGAGACCCAGTACTTC. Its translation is CASSAVSRETQYF.